These 27 T cell receptor beta chains were all obtained from the same sample, sequenced in a study of blood T cell repertoires in COVID-19. Assay used: immunoSEQ multiplex PCR; TCRdb lists only in-frame clones, some missing. Of more than 300,000 clones listed, more than 75% were seen once; the top ten hold more than 0.95%. The specimen sequenced was PBMCs or T cells enriched from blood (not recorded which). Every receptor here comes from a woman between 18 and 30 years old who had recovered from COVID-19.

The genes are TRBV5-1 and TRBJ2-1, with D tentatively TRBD1 (6 bases). The CDR3 is made up of 16 amino acids. Trimming pared 0 bases from V and 4 bases from J, leaving 14 bases between. CDR1 is SGHRS and CDR2 is YFSETQ in the germline V gene. The CDR3 here is CASSLAGDTPYNEQFF. The DNA for the CDR3 is TGCGCCAGCAGCTTGGCTGGGGACACCCCTTACAATGAGCAGTTCTTC.

The chain is built from TRBV23-1 and TRBJ1-6; 7 nucleotides match TRBD1. TRBV23-1 has ORF status, its function being uncertain. Losses at the gene ends were 6 bases for V and 0 bases for J; bases not matched to a gene: 14. The CDR3 is 19 residues long. CDR3 loop: CASRYPRQGVPSYNSPLHF. The CDR3 DNA sequence: TGCGCCAGCAGGTATCCGAGACAGGGAGTACCCTCCTATAATTCACCCCTCCACTTT.

The J gene is TRBJ2-7, the V gene TRBV7-8; 11 bases are shared with TRBD1. V lost 5 bases, J lost 2 bases, and 8 bases stayed unmatched. Germline V gene sequence: CDR1 SGHVS, CDR2 FQNEAQ. This CDR3 has 16 residues. CDR3 protein: CASSKRGQGAAYEQYF. Written as DNA, the CDR3 is TGTGCCAGCAGCAAACGCGGACAGGGGGCGGCCTACGAGCAGTACTTC.

This chain uses TRBV5-5 with TRBJ2-7; no clear D. There are 11 residues in the CDR3. Per the germline V gene, CDR1 is SGHKS and CDR2 is YYEKEE (reference sequence). Trimming took 2 bases from V and 5 from J, leaving 5 bases between them. CDR3 DNA sequence: TGTGCCAGCAGCTTAGACAACGAGCAGTACTTC. Translating gives CASSLDNEQYF.

This clone was seen a handful of times. This chain links TRBV5-4 with TRBJ2-7; the match to TRBD1 covers 7 bases. CDR1 is SGHNT and CDR2 is YYREEE in the germline V gene (reference sequence). The CDR3 extends over 13 amino acids. The junction had 2 bases not matched to a gene; V was cut back by 0 bases and J by 5 bases. The CDR3 DNA reads as TGTGCCAGCAGCTTGGGGCAGGGGGACGAGCAGTACTTC. Its translation: CASSLGQGDEQYF.

This chain connects TRBV7-8 to TRBJ2-7; TRBD2 matches 7 bases. The J segment lost 2 bases and the V segment lost 1 base, leaving 11 bases of the junction unmatched. Germline CDR1 reads SGHVS; CDR2 reads FQNEAQ. The CDR3 is 17 residues long. The CDR3 is CASSLVDWRGTPYEQYF. The DNA for the CDR3 is TGTGCCAGCAGCTTAGTAGATTGGCGGGGGACCCCCTACGAGCAGTACTTC.

The V and J genes are TRBV7-5 and TRBJ1-3; the table's D call of TRBD1 was not tested on the DNA. TRBV7-5 is a documented pseudogene. This CDR3 comprises 18 residues. DNA for the CDR3: TGTGCCAGAAGCCTCGGGACAGGGGTCGATCGTCCTTTAGCCCCCATATATTTT. It codes for CARSLGTGVDRPLAPIYF.

The rearrangement uses TRBV7-9 and TRBJ2-2, with 7 bases lining up with TRBD1. Per germline, CDR1 SEHNR and CDR2 FQNEAQ (reference sequence). This CDR3 is 15 amino acids long. With V trimmed by 5 bases and J by 6 bases, 9 bases remained unmatched. CDR3 DNA: TGTGCCAGCAGCAGGGACAGTGAGGGATCCGGGGAGCTGTTTTTT. It translates to CASSRDSEGSGELFF.

The chain uses TRBV7-9 and TRBJ2-1; maybe TRBD1 (7 bases). Trimming removed 5 bases from V and 10 bases from J, with 18 bases in between. This CDR3 is 14 amino acids long. Germline V gene data show CDR1 as SEHNR and CDR2 as FQNEAQ (reference sequence). The CDR3 protein is CASSQGIPGGEQFF. The CDR3 DNA reads as TGTGCCAGCAGCCAAGGAATCCCAGGGGGGGAGCAGTTCTTC. The whole variable domain, filled in from reference TRBV7-9 and TRBJ2-1, reads DTGVSQNPRHKITKRGQNVTFRCDPISEHNRLYWYRQTLGQGPEFLTYFQNEAQLEKSRLLSDRFSAERPKGSFSTLEIQRTEQGDSAMYLCASSQGIPGGEQFFGPGTRLTVL.

This chain links TRBV6-4 with TRBJ1-2; no firm D call. This CDR3 contains 14 residues. With 2 bases removed from V and 0 bases from J, the gap between germline ends came to 7 bases. Germline V CDR1 and CDR2: MRHNA, SNTAGT. CDR3 bases: TGTGCCAGCAGTGACGGGCAGGCTAACTATGGCTACACCTTC. It translates to CASSDGQANYGYTF.

The V call is TRBV4-1, the J call TRBJ1-4, with 7 bases matching TRBD1. The CDR3 length is 16 residues. Germline V lookup: CDR1 MGHRA, CDR2 YSYEKL. J was trimmed by 8 bases and V by 0 bases; bases with no gene match: 9. CDR3 loop: CASSQDPSQGQEKLFF. The CDR3 DNA follows: TGCGCCAGCAGCCAAGATCCTTCACAGGGGCAAGAAAAACTGTTTTTT.

This clone was seen only once. The chain links TRBV28 to TRBJ1-2, with D tentatively TRBD1 (5 bases). The CDR3 is 16 residues long. V gave up 6 bases and J gave up 0 bases, with 17 bases separating them. Germline V gene data show CDR1 as MDHEN and CDR2 as SYDVKM. The CDR3 loop reads CASSRDRQTANYGYTF. The CDR3, as DNA: TGTGCCAGCAGCCGAGACAGACAAACGGCTAACTATGGCTACACCTTC.

The chain employs TRBV12-3 or TRBV12-4 and TRBJ1-1, with D tentatively TRBD1 (6 bases). The CDR3 sequence is 10 residues long. V was shortened by 11 bases and J by 9 bases, with 13 bases between the two germline ends. CDR3 amino acids: CASGDIQAFF. CDR3 bases: TGTGCCTCCGGGGACATACAAGCTTTCTTT.

The V and J genes are TRBV9 and TRBJ1-1, with 7 bases identical to TRBD1. The trim removed 4 bases at V and 3 bases at J, leaving 6 bases unmatched. The CDR3 loop spans 14 amino acids. CDR1 is SGDLS, CDR2 YYNGEE, per germline. The CDR3 region is CASSPARGYTEAFF. DNA for the CDR3: TGTGCCAGCAGCCCGGCCAGGGGGTACACTGAAGCTTTCTTT. The full variable domain, in which reference TRBV9 and TRBJ1-1 provide the parts outside the CDR3, is DSGVTQTPKHLITATGQRVTLRCSPRSGDLSVYWYQQSLDQGLQFLIQYYNGEERAKGNILERFSAQQFPDLHSELNLSSLELGDSALYFCASSPARGYTEAFFGQGTRLTVV.

V gene TRBV6-6 combines with J gene TRBJ2-2, with 8 nucleotides matching TRBD1. V lost 7 bases, J lost 2 bases, and 9 bases stayed unmatched. This CDR3 contains 16 residues. Germline-derived CDR1 and CDR2 are MNHNY and SVGAGI (reference sequence). CDR3 loop: CASTEAGTGNTGELFF. The CDR3 bases are TGTGCCAGCACCGAGGCTGGGACAGGCAACACCGGGGAGCTGTTTTTT.

The chain has TRBV10-2 and TRBJ2-2; D is unresolved. This CDR3 region has 15 residues. V was shortened by 6 bases and J by 3 bases, with 14 bases between the two germline ends. The V gene's germline CDR1 is WSHSY and CDR2 SAAADI. The CDR3 region is CASSDEIGYTGELFF. The CDR3 DNA follows: TGCGCCAGCAGCGACGAGATCGGGTACACCGGGGAGCTGTTTTTT.

The V gene is TRBV29-1, the J gene TRBJ2-5; D remains unclear. The CDR3 extends over 13 amino acids. V lost 7 bases and J 4 bases, leaving 16 bases between the germline ends. The V gene's germline CDR1 is SQVTM and CDR2 ANQGSEA. CDR3 bases: TGCAGCGCCCCTACCCTTCCGGGAGAGACCCAGTACTTC. Translating it yields CSAPTLPGETQYF.

This clone came up a few times. Other DNA sequences in the sample encode the same CDR3. The chain is built from TRBV10-3 and TRBJ1-1, with 7 bases lining up with TRBD1. The germline V gene encodes CDR1 ENHRY and CDR2 SYGVKD. The J segment lost 0 bases and the V segment lost 8 bases, leaving 3 bases of the junction unmatched. The CDR3 runs to 13 residues. The CDR3 DNA follows: TGTGCCATCCGGACAGGCATGAACACTGAAGCTTTCTTT. Its protein product is CAIRTGMNTEAFF.

The rearrangement uses TRBV3-1 (or the pseudogene TRBV3-2) and TRBJ2-3; the D is unclear. V was trimmed by 1 base and J by 2 bases, leaving 13 bases between them. Germline V CDR1 and CDR2: LGHDT, YNNKEL (reference sequence). This CDR3 comprises 16 residues. DNA for the CDR3: TGTGCCAGCAGCCAAGTCTTCGGGTCCGCCACAGATACGCAGTATTTT. Amino acids: CASSQVFGSATDTQYF.

The chain carries TRBV30 and TRBJ2-6; 9 nucleotides agree with TRBD1. Germline V gene data show CDR1 as GTSNPN and CDR2 as SVGIG (reference sequence). V lost 0 bases and J lost 4; bases outside the gene matches: 1. The CDR3 runs to 15 residues. In DNA form, the CDR3 reads TGTGCCTGGAGTGTACAGGGGGCGGGGGCCAACGTCCTGACTTTC. Its translation: CAWSVQGAGANVLTF.

V is TRBV11-2 and J is TRBJ2-4; 7 positions match TRBD2. Germline assignment: CDR1 SGHAT and CDR2 FQNNGV. The V and J ends lost 2 bases and 5 bases, in that order; junction bases with no gene match: 3. The CDR3 contains 14 residues. CDR3 in amino acids: CASSLFAGENIQYF. CDR3 nucleotide sequence: TGTGCCAGCAGCTTATTCGCGGGGGAAAACATTCAGTACTTC. The whole variable domain, remainder taken from reference TRBV11-2 and TRBJ2-4, is EAGVAQSPRYKIIEKRQSVAFWCNPISGHATLYWYQQILGQGPKLLIQFQNNGVVDDSQLPKDRFSAERLKGVDSTLKIQPAKLEDSAVYLCASSLFAGENIQYFGAGTRLSVL.

V and J are TRBV27 and TRBJ2-5; TRBD2 might be the D (6 bases). The CDR3 covers 14 residues. Germline values: CDR1 MNHEY, CDR2 SMNVEV (reference sequence). V was pared by 1 base and J by 5 bases, with 11 bases between. As DNA, the CDR3 is TGTGCCAGCAGTTTATTCGGGGGAACGGAGACCCAGTACTTC. Protein sequence: CASSLFGGTETQYF.

This chain joins TRBV18 and TRBJ2-7; 8 bases are shared with TRBD2. Germline V gives CDR1 KGHSH, CDR2 LQKENI. The CDR3 length is 14 residues. V dropped 5 bases and J dropped 5; count of bases not matched to a gene: 8. The CDR3 DNA reads TGTGCCAGCTCATCGGGACTAGGTTCCAACGAGCAGTACTTC. Protein sequence: CASSSGLGSNEQYF.

To note about this clone: An end of the junction does not agree with germline; a read error may underlie this. The CDR3 DNA is TGTGCCAGCAGTTTAGCCCCGGGACAGGAGGACTTC. Translating gives CASSLAPGQEDF. The gene calls are TRBV12-3 or TRBV12-4 and TRBJ2-5, with 8 bases lining up with TRBD1. The CDR3 spans 12 residues.

This clone was counted a few times. The chain uses TRBV5-5 and TRBJ2-3; the match to TRBD2 covers 11 bases. The CDR3 covers 15 residues. Germline values: CDR1 SGHKS, CDR2 YYEKEE (reference sequence). Trimming removed 4 bases from V and 4 bases from J; junction bases left unmatched: 5. The CDR3 DNA sequence: TGTGCCAGCAGCGCCGGACTAGCGGGCTCAGATACGCAGTATTTT. Its translation: CASSAGLAGSDTQYF.

J is TRBJ2-1 and V is TRBV19, with TRBD2 matching over 11 bases. Per the germline V gene, CDR1 is LNHDA and CDR2 is SQIVND (reference sequence). CDR3 size: 14 residues. The V and J ends lost 3 bases and 8 bases, in that order; junction bases with no gene match: 3. This CDR3 reads CASSIPGLADEQFF. CDR3 DNA: TGTGCCAGTAGTATCCCGGGACTAGCGGATGAGCAGTTCTTC.

The chain employs TRBV6-5 and TRBJ2-7; 8 bases match TRBD1. There are 15 residues in the CDR3. Unmatched junction bases numbered 6, after V lost 4 bases and J lost 1 base. CDR1 MNHEY and CDR2 SVGAGI come from the germline V gene. The CDR3 DNA follows: TGTGCCAGCAGTTTCTCAGGGGGCGATTCCTACGAGCAGTACTTC. Encoded protein: CASSFSGGDSYEQYF.